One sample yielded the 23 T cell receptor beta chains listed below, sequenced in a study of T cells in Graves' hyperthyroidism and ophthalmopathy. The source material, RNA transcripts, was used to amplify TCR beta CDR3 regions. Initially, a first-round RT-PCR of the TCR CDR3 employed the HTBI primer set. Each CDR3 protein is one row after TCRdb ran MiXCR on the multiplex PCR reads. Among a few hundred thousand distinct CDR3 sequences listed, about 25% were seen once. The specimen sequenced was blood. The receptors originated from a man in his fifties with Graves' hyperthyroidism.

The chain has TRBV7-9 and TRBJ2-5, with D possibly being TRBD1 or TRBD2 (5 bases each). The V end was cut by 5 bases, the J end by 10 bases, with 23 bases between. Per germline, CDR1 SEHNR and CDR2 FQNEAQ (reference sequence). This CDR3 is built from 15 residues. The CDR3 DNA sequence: TGTGCCAGCAGCGACATGACCCGGGACGGACCTTACCAGTACTTC. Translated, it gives CASSDMTRDGPYQYF.

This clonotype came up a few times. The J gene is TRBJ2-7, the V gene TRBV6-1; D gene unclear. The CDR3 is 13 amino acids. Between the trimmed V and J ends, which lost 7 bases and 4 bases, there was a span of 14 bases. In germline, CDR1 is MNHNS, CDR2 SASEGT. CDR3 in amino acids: CASTGRWGYEQYF. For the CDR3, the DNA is TGTGCCAGCACTGGACGGTGGGGTTACGAGCAGTACTTC.

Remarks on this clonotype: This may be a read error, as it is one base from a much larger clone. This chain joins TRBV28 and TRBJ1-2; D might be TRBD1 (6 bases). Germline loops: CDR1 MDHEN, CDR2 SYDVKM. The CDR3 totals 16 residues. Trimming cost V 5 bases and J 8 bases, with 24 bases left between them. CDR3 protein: CASSPCGSDSLGGYTF. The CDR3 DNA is TGTGCCAGCAGTCCCTGTGGGTCGGACAGCTTGGGAGGCTACACCTTC.

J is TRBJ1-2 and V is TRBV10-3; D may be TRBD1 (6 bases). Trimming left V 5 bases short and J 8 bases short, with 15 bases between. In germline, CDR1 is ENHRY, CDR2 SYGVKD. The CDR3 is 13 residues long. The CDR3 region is CAISNRETEGYTF. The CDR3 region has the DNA TGTGCCATCAGTAACAGGGAGACGGAGGGCTACACCTTC.

The CDR3 coding sequence is TGTGCCAGCAGCTTAAATGCCGTCGAAAAACTGTTTTTT. It encodes CASSLNAVEKLFF. The J gene is TRBJ1-4, the V gene TRBV11-2; D call uncertain. The CDR3 consists of 13 residues. Trimming took off 2 bases at V and 8 bases at J, with 9 bases between the two ends. The V gene's germline CDR1 is SGHAT and CDR2 FQNNGV.

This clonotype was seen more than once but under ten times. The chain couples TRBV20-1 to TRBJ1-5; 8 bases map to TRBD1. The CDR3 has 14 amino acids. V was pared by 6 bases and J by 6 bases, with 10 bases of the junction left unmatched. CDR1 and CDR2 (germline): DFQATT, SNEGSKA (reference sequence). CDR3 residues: CSAGQGARGQPQHF. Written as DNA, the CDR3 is TGCAGTGCGGGGCAGGGGGCGCGCGGTCAGCCCCAGCATTTT.

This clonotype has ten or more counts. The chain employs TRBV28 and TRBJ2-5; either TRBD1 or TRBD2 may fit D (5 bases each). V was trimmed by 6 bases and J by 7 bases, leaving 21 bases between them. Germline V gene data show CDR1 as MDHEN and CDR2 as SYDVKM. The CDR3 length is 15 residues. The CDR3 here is CASSSGTARAGTQYF. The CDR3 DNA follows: TGTGCCAGCAGCTCCGGGACGGCGCGGGCGGGGACCCAGTACTTC. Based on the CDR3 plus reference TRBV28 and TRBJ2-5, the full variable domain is DVKVTQSSRYLVKRTGEKVFLECVQDMDHENMFWYRQDPGLGLRLIYFSYDVKMKEKGDIPEGYSVSREKKERFSLILESASTNQTSMYLCASSSGTARAGTQYFGPGTRLLVL.

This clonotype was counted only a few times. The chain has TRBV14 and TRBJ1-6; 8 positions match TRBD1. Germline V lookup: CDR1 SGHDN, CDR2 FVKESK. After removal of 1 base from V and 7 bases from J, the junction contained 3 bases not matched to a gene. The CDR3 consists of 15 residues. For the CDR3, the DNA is TGTGCCAGCAGCCAAGGGCAGGGGGCAAATTCACCCCTCCACTTT. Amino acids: CASSQGQGANSPLHF.

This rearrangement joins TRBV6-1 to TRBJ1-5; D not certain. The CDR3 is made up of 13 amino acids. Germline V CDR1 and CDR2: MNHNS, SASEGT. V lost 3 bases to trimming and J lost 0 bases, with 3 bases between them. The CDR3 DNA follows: TGTGCCAGCAGTGACTTTAGCAATCAGCCCCAGCATTTT. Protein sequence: CASSDFSNQPQHF.

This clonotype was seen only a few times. The CDR3 DNA is TGTGCCACCAGTGATACAACAGGGGGCGCAAGGACCGGGGAGCTGTTTTTT. It codes for CATSDTTGGARTGELFF. The chain has TRBV24-1 and TRBJ2-2; 9 bases line up with TRBD1. This CDR3 contains 17 residues. Germline values: CDR1 KGHDR, CDR2 SFDVKD. Trimming at V came to 3 bases and at J to 5 bases, leaving 9 bases not matched to a gene.

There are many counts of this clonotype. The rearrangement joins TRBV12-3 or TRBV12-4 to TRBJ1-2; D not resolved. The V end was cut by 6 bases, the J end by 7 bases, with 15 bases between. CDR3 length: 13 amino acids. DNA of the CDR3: TGTGCCAGCAGACGCCAGGCTCCGGTTGGCTACACCTTC. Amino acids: CASRRQAPVGYTF.

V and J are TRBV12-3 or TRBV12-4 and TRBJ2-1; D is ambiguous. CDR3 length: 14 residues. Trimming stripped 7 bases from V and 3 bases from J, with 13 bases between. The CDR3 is CASTTASFYNEQFF. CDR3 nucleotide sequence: TGTGCCAGCACTACAGCTTCCTTCTACAATGAGCAGTTCTTC.

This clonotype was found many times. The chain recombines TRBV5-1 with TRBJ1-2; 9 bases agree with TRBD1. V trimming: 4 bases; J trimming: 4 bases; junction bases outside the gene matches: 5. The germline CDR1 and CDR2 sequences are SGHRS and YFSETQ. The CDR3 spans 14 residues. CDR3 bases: TGCGCCAGCAGCCCCGGGACAGGGACCTATGGCTACACCTTC. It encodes CASSPGTGTYGYTF.

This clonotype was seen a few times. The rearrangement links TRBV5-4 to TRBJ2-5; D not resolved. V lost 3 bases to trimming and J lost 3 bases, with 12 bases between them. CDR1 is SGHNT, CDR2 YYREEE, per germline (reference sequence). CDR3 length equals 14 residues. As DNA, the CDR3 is TGTGCCAGCAGCTCGTCCGGGCCTAAAGAGACCCAGTACTTC. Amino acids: CASSSSGPKETQYF.

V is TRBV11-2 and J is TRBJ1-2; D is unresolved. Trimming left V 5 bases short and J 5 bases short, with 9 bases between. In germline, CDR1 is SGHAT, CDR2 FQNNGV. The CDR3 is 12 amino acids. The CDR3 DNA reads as TGTGCCAGCAGCCAGGCCCCTTATGGCTACACCTTC. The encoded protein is CASSQAPYGYTF.

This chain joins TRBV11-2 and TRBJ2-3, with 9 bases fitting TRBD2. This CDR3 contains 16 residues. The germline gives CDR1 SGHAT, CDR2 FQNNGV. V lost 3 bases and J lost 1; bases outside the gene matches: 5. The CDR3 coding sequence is TGTGCCAGCAGCTTTCGCGGGAGGGTGGGCACAGATACGCAGTATTTT. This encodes CASSFRGRVGTDTQYF.

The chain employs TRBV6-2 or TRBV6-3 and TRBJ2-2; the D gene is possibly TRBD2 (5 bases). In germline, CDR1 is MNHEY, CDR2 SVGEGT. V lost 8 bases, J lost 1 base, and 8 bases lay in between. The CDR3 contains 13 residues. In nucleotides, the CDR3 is TGTGCCAGCGCGGGCGGGAACACCGGGGAGCTGTTTTTT. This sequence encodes CASAGGNTGELFF.

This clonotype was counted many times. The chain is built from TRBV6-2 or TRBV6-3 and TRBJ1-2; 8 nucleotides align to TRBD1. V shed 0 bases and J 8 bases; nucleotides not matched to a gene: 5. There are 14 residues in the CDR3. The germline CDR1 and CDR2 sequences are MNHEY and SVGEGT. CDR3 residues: CASSYSTGVGGYTF. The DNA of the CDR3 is TGTGCCAGCAGTTACTCGACAGGGGTTGGCGGCTACACCTTC.

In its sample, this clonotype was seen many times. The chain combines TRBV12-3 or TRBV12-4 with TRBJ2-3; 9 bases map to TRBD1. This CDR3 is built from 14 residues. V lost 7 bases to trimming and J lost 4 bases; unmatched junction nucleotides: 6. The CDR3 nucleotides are TGTGCCAGCACCAGGGACAGGGTAGCAGATACGCAGTATTTT. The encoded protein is CASTRDRVADTQYF.

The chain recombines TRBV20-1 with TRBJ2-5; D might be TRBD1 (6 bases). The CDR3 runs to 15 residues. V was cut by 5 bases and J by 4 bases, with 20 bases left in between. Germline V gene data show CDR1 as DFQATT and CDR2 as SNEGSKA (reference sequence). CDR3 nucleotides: TGCAGTGCTTTAGACAGGATTACTTCTGGAGAGACCCAGTACTTC. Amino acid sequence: CSALDRITSGETQYF.

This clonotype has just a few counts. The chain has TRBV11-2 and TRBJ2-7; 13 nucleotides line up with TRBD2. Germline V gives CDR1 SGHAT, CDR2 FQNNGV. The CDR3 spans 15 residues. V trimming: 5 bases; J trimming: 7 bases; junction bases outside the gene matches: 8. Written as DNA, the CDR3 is TGTGCCAGCAGCACCGGACTAGCGGGAGTTTTTGAGCAGTACTTC. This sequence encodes CASSTGLAGVFEQYF.

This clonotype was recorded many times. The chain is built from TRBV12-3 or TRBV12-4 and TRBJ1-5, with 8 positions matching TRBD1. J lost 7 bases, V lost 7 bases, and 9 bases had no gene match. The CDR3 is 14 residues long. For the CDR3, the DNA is TGTGCCAGCAAGGTACAGGGGGGAGGGCAGCCCCAGCATTTT. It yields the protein CASKVQGGGQPQHF.

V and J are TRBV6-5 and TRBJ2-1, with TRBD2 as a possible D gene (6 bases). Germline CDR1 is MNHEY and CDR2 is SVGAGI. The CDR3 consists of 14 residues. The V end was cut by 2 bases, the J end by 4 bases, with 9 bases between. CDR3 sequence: CASSYGTLYNEQFF. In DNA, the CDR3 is TGTGCCAGCAGTTACGGGACTCTGTACAATGAGCAGTTCTTC.